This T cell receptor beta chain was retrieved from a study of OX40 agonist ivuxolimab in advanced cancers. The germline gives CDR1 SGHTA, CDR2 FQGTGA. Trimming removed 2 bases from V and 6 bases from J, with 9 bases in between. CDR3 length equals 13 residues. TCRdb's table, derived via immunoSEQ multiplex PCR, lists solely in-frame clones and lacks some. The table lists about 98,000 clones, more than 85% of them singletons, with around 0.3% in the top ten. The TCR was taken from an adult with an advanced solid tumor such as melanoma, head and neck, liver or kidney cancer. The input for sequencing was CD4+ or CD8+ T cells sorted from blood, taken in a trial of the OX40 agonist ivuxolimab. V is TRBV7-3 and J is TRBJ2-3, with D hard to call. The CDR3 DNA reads TGTGCCAGCAGCTTAGCCCCGCGGGATACGCAGTATTTT. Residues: CASSLAPRDTQYF.